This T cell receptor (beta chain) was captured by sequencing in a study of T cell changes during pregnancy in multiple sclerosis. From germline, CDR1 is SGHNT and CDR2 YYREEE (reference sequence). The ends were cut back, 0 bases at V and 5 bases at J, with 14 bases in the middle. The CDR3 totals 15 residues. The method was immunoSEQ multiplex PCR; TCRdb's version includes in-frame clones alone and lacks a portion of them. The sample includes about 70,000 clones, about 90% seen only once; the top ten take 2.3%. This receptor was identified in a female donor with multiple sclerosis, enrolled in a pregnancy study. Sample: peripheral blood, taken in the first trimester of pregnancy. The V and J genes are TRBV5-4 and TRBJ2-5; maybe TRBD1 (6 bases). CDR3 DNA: TGTGCCAGCAGCTTGGAAGGGGGAACCGAGGAGACCCAGTACTTC. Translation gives CASSLEGGTEETQYF.